This paragraph covers one T cell receptor beta chain sequence. What it recognizes is unknown. This sample is drawn from a study of shared clonotypes between healthy human individuals. Several immunoSEQ plates received, in even portions, the genomic DNA of each subset. Sequencing used immunoSEQ multiplex PCR; TCRdb keeps in-frame clones, though not all of them. This table holds 2,500,000 or so clones, 93% found once. Findings of the study overall: In a few donors, approximately 5% of naive CD4 clonotypes appeared in common. Expectations were that clonotype sharing among donors would be affected by sequencing depth.

Germline CDR1 SEHNR, CDR2 FQNEAQ (reference sequence). With 9 bases removed from V and 0 bases from J, the gap between germline ends came to 11 bases. The CDR3 runs 14 residues. The receptor comes from a man younger than 35 in good health. Some clones in this sample may be carry-over from other donors' samples. The material sequenced was naive CD4+ T cells from PBMCs. The subset was: CD45RA+ positively selected. The gene calls are TRBV7-9 and TRBJ1-4; D possibly corresponds to TRBD1 (6 bases). The CDR3 loop reads CARQGAATNEKLFF. In DNA, the CDR3 is TGTGCCAGACAGGGTGCTGCAACTAATGAAAAACTGTTTTTT.